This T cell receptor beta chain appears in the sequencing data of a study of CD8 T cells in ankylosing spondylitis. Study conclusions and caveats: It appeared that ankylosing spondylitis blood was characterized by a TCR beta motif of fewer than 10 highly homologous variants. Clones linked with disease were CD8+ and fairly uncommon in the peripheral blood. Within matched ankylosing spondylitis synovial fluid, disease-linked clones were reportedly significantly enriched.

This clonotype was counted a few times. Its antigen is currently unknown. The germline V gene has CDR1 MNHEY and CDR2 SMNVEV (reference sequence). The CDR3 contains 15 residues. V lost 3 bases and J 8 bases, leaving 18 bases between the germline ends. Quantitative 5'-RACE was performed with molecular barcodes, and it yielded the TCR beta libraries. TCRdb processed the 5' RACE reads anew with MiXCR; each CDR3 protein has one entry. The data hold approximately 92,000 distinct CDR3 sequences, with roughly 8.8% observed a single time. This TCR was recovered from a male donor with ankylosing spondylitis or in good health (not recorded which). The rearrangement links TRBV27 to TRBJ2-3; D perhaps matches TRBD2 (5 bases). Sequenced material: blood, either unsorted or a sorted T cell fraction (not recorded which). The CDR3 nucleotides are TGTGCCAGCAGTTTCGGAGCGGCCTCAGTAGGTACGCAGTATTTT. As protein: CASSFGAASVGTQYF.